A selection of T cell receptor beta chains follows, all from one sample in a study of cytomegalovirus exposure and HLA in healthy donors. Method: immunoSEQ multiplex PCR; TCRdb's copy keeps in-frame clones and lacks some. The sample lists more than 300,000 clones, 75% to 90% occurring once. What was sequenced was PBMCs. The receptors were sampled from a woman between 18 and 30 years old in good health and CMV-seronegative. Each CDR3 is given with its conserved first and last residue. The order of the fields is J gene, V gene, CDR3 protein.

TRBJ2-7	TRBV19	CASSPGQGPYEQYF
TRBJ2-7	TRBV28	CASTPDRAYEQYF
TRBJ2-7	TRBV29-1	CSVGGTGTYEQYF
TRBJ2-7	TRBV27	CASRGAKYEQYF
TRBJ1-5	TRBV4-1	CASSLGDRGNQPQHF
TRBJ2-3	TRBV2	CASSYRQGHTDTQYF
TRBJ2-1	TRBV6-1	CASSERLTVSTYNEQFF
TRBJ1-2	TRBV25-1	CASRRAGAQGYTF
TRBJ2-7	TRBV6-5	CASRGGAVGEQYF
TRBJ2-3	TRBV27	CASSSGQRHTDTQYF
TRBJ2-7	TRBV5-6	CASSLEAASLEQYF
TRBJ1-1	TRBV5-4	CASFGTGVNTEAFF
TRBJ2-1	TRBV7-2	CASSPRSYEQFF
TRBJ2-6	TRBV6-1	CASRNAGAANVLTF
TRBJ1-1	TRBV10-3	CAISEGQGVGTEAFF
TRBJ2-7	TRBV7-8	CASTRGGGSYEQYF
TRBJ1-5	TRBV6-1	CASSERGSNQPQHF
TRBJ2-7	TRBV7-9	CASSPSSEQYF
TRBJ2-7	TRBV9	CASSVGGTSGRVSYEQYF
TRBJ2-7	TRBV2	CASSESSGIPYEQYF
TRBJ2-5	TRBV7-2	CASSYPTGQETQYF
TRBJ2-2	TRBV10-3	CAIGLAGEMSTGELFF
TRBJ1-2	TRBV25-1	CASSDQGQGGRGYTF
TRBJ2-1	TRBV7-3	CASSLTPGDEQFF
TRBJ2-7	TRBV27	CASSIGLEEFYEQYF
TRBJ1-2	TRBV28	CASNQQGNYGYTF
TRBJ2-1	TRBV19	CASSDDSSNEQFF
TRBJ2-7	TRBV6-5	CASSYTLAGGPSEQYF
TRBJ2-7	TRBV6-5	CASSSTRTSAPYEQYF
TRBJ2-5	TRBV27	CASRGTEGYETQYF
TRBJ1-1	TRBV5-1	CASSLRGNTEAFF
TRBJ2-7	TRBV5-1	CASSFRQGAYEQYF
TRBJ2-5	TRBV7-8	CATRETGTSGMETQYF
TRBJ2-7	TRBV5-6	CASSKSLAPYEQYF
TRBJ2-1	TRBV15	CATSTLAGAARDNEQFF
TRBJ2-1	TRBV7-2	CASSDGTSNEQFF
TRBJ2-7	TRBV6-5	CASRDRVSYEQYF
TRBJ2-2	TRBV4-2	CASSRSDTGELFF
TRBJ1-5	TRBV18	CASSPGRSNQPQHF
TRBJ2-2	TRBV12-5	CASGDDRVFNGELFF
TRBJ2-1	TRBV4-3	CASSQVGQSGQFF
TRBJ1-4	TRBV5-6	CASSLEPHEKLFF